A selection of T cell receptor beta chains follows, all from one sample in a study of cytotoxic CD8 clonotypes in ibrutinib-treated CLL. Assay used: immunoSEQ multiplex PCR; TCRdb lists only in-frame clones, some missing. Among roughly 330,000 clones listed, 67% were seen once. Here the sequenced sample was PBMCs, taken after 36 months of ibrutinib treatment. These receptors originate from a human donor with chronic lymphocytic leukemia. CDR3s include the opening cysteine and the closing phenylalanine or tryptophan. A D gene is named only where the DNA matches it firmly. Clone size is stated in some rows and not others, as once, few, many or a class when expanded.

j_gene: TRBJ2-7; d_gene: TRBD1; v_gene: TRBV6-5; len: 13; abundance: -; CDR3nt: TGTGCCAGCAGACCTGGGACAGCCTACGAGCAGTACTTC; CDR3aa: CASRPGTAYEQYF
j_gene: TRBJ2-6; d_gene: -; v_gene: TRBV6-6; len: 15; abundance: -; CDR3nt: TGTGCCAGCAACCAGCGAGACTCTGGGGCCAACGTCCTGACTTTC; CDR3aa: CASNQRDSGANVLTF
j_gene: TRBJ2-7; d_gene: TRBD2; v_gene: TRBV4-1; len: 17; abundance: -; CDR3nt: TGCGCCAGCAGCCATCCCCCTTCACGGCGGGGGGATTACGAGCAGTACTTC; CDR3aa: CASSHPPSRRGDYEQYF
j_gene: TRBJ1-2; d_gene: -; v_gene: TRBV10-3; len: 12; abundance: -; CDR3nt: TGTGCCATCAGTGTGGACAGTTATGGCTACACCTTC; CDR3aa: CAISVDSYGYTF
j_gene: TRBJ1-2; d_gene: -; v_gene: TRBV7-9; len: 13; abundance: -; CDR3nt: TGTGCCAGCAGCTCCGTTCCCGCCGGTGGCTACACCTTC; CDR3aa: CASSSVPAGGYTF
j_gene: TRBJ2-7; d_gene: TRBD2; v_gene: TRBV11-2; len: 16; abundance: -; CDR3nt: TGTGCCAGCAGCCCCTTAGCGGGGGGCTTCTCCTACGAGCAGTACTTC; CDR3aa: CASSPLAGGFSYEQYF
j_gene: TRBJ1-2; d_gene: TRBD1; v_gene: TRBV6-5; len: 16; abundance: -; CDR3nt: TGTGCCAGCAGTTACCTCCCCGGGACAGGGACCTATGGCTACACCTTC; CDR3aa: CASSYLPGTGTYGYTF
j_gene: TRBJ2-1; d_gene: TRBD2; v_gene: TRBV9; len: 14; abundance: once; CDR3nt: TGTGCCAGCGAGCGGGGGAGCTCCTACAATGAGCAGTTCTTC; CDR3aa: CASERGSSYNEQFF
j_gene: TRBJ2-7; d_gene: TRBD2; v_gene: TRBV5-4; len: 14; abundance: few; CDR3nt: TGTGCCAGCAGCCCTATCGGGGGGGCCCACGAGCAGTACTTC; CDR3aa: CASSPIGGAHEQYF
j_gene: TRBJ2-3; d_gene: TRBD1; v_gene: TRBV15; len: 14; abundance: -; CDR3nt: TGTGCCACCTCCCGGGACAGGAGAATTGATACGCAGTATTTT; CDR3aa: CATSRDRRIDTQYF
j_gene: TRBJ2-7; d_gene: -; v_gene: TRBV29-1; len: 12; abundance: -; CDR3nt: TGCAGCGTTGAAGGGCAGGCCTACGAGCAGTACTTC; CDR3aa: CSVEGQAYEQYF
j_gene: TRBJ2-7; d_gene: -; v_gene: TRBV7-8; len: 14; abundance: -; CDR3nt: TGTGCCAGCAGCTTAGCCCCGGGGCACTACGAGCAGTACTTC; CDR3aa: CASSLAPGHYEQYF
j_gene: TRBJ1-2; d_gene: -; v_gene: TRBV6-1; len: 12; abundance: few; CDR3nt: TGTGCCAGCAGTGCCTACTTACACGGCTACACCTTC; CDR3aa: CASSAYLHGYTF
j_gene: TRBJ2-6; d_gene: -; v_gene: TRBV5-8; len: 15; abundance: few; CDR3nt: TGTGCCAGCAGCCGGCTCAGGGCTGGGGCCAACGTCCTGACTTTC; CDR3aa: CASSRLRAGANVLTF
j_gene: TRBJ1-3; d_gene: -; v_gene: TRBV11-2; len: 14; abundance: -; CDR3nt: TGTGCCAGCAGCCAAGGGGCCCCTGGAAACACCATATATTTT; CDR3aa: CASSQGAPGNTIYF
j_gene: TRBJ2-7; d_gene: -; v_gene: TRBV6-5; len: 13; abundance: -; CDR3nt: TGTGCCAGCAGGGCGCCGAGCTCCCACGAGCAGTACTTC; CDR3aa: CASRAPSSHEQYF
j_gene: TRBJ2-1; d_gene: -; v_gene: TRBV9; len: 18; abundance: -; CDR3nt: TGTGCCAGCAGCGTAGTCCGTCAGGGCCTAAGCTCCTACAATGAGCAGTTCTTC; CDR3aa: CASSVVRQGLSSYNEQFF
j_gene: TRBJ2-3; d_gene: -; v_gene: TRBV29-1; len: 14; abundance: -; CDR3nt: TGCAGCGTCCTAAGGCGAGGGTTCGGAGATACGCAGTATTTT; CDR3aa: CSVLRRGFGDTQYF
j_gene: TRBJ2-5; d_gene: TRBD1; v_gene: TRBV2; len: 15; abundance: -; CDR3nt: TGTGCCAGCAGTCCAAGACAGGGGGCTGGAGAGACCCAGTACTTC; CDR3aa: CASSPRQGAGETQYF
j_gene: TRBJ2-7; d_gene: -; v_gene: TRBV5-1; len: 15; abundance: -; CDR3nt: TGCGCCAGCAGCCCAGGGACTTTTGTTTCCTACGAGCAGTACTTC; CDR3aa: CASSPGTFVSYEQYF
j_gene: TRBJ2-2; d_gene: TRBD2; v_gene: TRBV10-3; len: 14; abundance: -; CDR3nt: TGTGCCATCAGGAGCGGGGTGAACACCGGGGAGCTGTTTTTT; CDR3aa: CAIRSGVNTGELFF
j_gene: TRBJ2-4; d_gene: -; v_gene: TRBV28; len: 13; abundance: -; CDR3nt: TGTGCCAGTGGTCCGGGGGCAGGAAGCATTCAGTACTTC; CDR3aa: CASGPGAGSIQYF
j_gene: TRBJ1-1; d_gene: -; v_gene: TRBV6-5; len: 11; abundance: -; CDR3nt: TGTGCCAGCGGTGAGGGGAATGAAGCTTTCTTT; CDR3aa: CASGEGNEAFF
j_gene: TRBJ1-5; d_gene: -; v_gene: TRBV19; len: 14; abundance: -; CDR3nt: TGTGCCAGTAGTATAAGGACAGGCAATCAGCCCCAGCATTTT; CDR3aa: CASSIRTGNQPQHF
j_gene: TRBJ2-7; d_gene: TRBD2; v_gene: TRBV4-1; len: 15; abundance: -; CDR3nt: TGCGCCAGCAGCCGGCCGGGACTAGCGGGAGATGAGCAGTACTTC; CDR3aa: CASSRPGLAGDEQYF
j_gene: TRBJ2-7; d_gene: -; v_gene: TRBV5-6; len: 15; abundance: -; CDR3nt: TGTGCCAGCAGCTTGGTTGGGGGAGTCGGGGACGAGCAGTACTTC; CDR3aa: CASSLVGGVGDEQYF
j_gene: TRBJ2-5; d_gene: TRBD2; v_gene: TRBV5-1; len: 16; abundance: -; CDR3nt: TGCGCCAGCAGCTCTCTGACTAGCGGGTTAGAAGAGACCCAGTACTTC; CDR3aa: CASSSLTSGLEETQYF
j_gene: TRBJ2-2; d_gene: -; v_gene: TRBV4-3; len: 13; abundance: few; CDR3nt: TGCGCCAGCAGCCCCTTGGGCACCGGGGAGCTGTTTTTT; CDR3aa: CASSPLGTGELFF
j_gene: TRBJ2-1; d_gene: -; v_gene: TRBV14; len: 12; abundance: -; CDR3nt: TGTGCCAGCAGCCCTCAGGGCTGGGAGCAGTTCTTC; CDR3aa: CASSPQGWEQFF
j_gene: TRBJ2-7; d_gene: TRBD1; v_gene: TRBV6-4; len: 17; abundance: once; CDR3nt: TGTGCCAGCAGTGACTCGGAGGGGACAGGTAACTCCTACGAGCAGTACTTC; CDR3aa: CASSDSEGTGNSYEQYF
j_gene: TRBJ1-2; d_gene: TRBD1; v_gene: TRBV6-5; len: 15; abundance: -; CDR3nt: TGTGCCAGCAGGGGAGACAGGGGCTCGGCCTATGGCTACACCTTC; CDR3aa: CASRGDRGSAYGYTF
j_gene: TRBJ2-6; d_gene: -; v_gene: TRBV2; len: 17; abundance: -; CDR3nt: TGTGCCAGCAGTGCCCCCACAGGAAGATCTGGGGCCAACGTCCTGACTTTC; CDR3aa: CASSAPTGRSGANVLTF
j_gene: TRBJ1-1; d_gene: -; v_gene: TRBV6-5; len: 15; abundance: -; CDR3nt: TGTGCCAGCAGTTCCTCGACAGAGCGGCGGACTGAAGCTTTCTTT; CDR3aa: CASSSSTERRTEAFF
j_gene: TRBJ1-1; d_gene: TRBD1; v_gene: TRBV7-2; len: 13; abundance: -; CDR3nt: TGTGCCAGCAGCCCCCAGACAGGGAACGTAGCTTTCTTT; CDR3aa: CASSPQTGNVAFF
j_gene: TRBJ2-7; d_gene: -; v_gene: TRBV4-1; len: 14; abundance: -; CDR3nt: TGCGCCAGCAGCCTCCGGGACGGACTATATGAGCAGTACTTC; CDR3aa: CASSLRDGLYEQYF
j_gene: TRBJ2-1; d_gene: TRBD2; v_gene: TRBV19; len: 14; abundance: -; CDR3nt: TGTGCCAGTAGGGGACTAGCGGGAAAGCATGAGCAGTTCTTC; CDR3aa: CASRGLAGKHEQFF
j_gene: TRBJ2-6; d_gene: -; v_gene: TRBV18; len: 16; abundance: many; CDR3nt: TGTGCCAGCTCACCACCGGGGAACTCTGGGGCCAACGTCCTGACTTTC; CDR3aa: CASSPPGNSGANVLTF
j_gene: TRBJ1-2; d_gene: -; v_gene: TRBV25-1; len: 12; abundance: -; CDR3nt: TGTGCCAGCAGTCGACAGAGCTATGGCTACACCTTC; CDR3aa: CASSRQSYGYTF
j_gene: TRBJ1-6; d_gene: -; v_gene: TRBV18; len: 14; abundance: few; CDR3nt: TGTGCCAGCTCGCGAGGGACGGAGAATTCACCCCTCCACTTT; CDR3aa: CASSRGTENSPLHF
j_gene: TRBJ1-2; d_gene: -; v_gene: TRBV19; len: 12; abundance: -; CDR3nt: TGTGCCAGCAAGACAGGACCCTGGGGCTACACCTTC; CDR3aa: CASKTGPWGYTF
j_gene: TRBJ1-5; d_gene: -; v_gene: TRBV9; len: 15; abundance: -; CDR3nt: TGTGCCAGCAGCGTAGGGAGGAACAGGAACCAGCCCCAGCATTTT; CDR3aa: CASSVGRNRNQPQHF
j_gene: TRBJ2-3; d_gene: TRBD2; v_gene: TRBV25-1; len: 18; abundance: -; CDR3nt: TGTGCCAGCAGTAACGGACTCGGTTTGCGGGGGGGCTCAGATACGCAGTATTTT; CDR3aa: CASSNGLGLRGGSDTQYF
j_gene: TRBJ2-3; d_gene: TRBD2; v_gene: TRBV4-2; len: 16; abundance: -; CDR3nt: TGTGCCAGCAGCCAAGATTGGACTAGCGGGGGGGATACGCAGTATTTT; CDR3aa: CASSQDWTSGGDTQYF
j_gene: TRBJ2-3; d_gene: TRBD2; v_gene: TRBV5-1; len: 18; abundance: -; CDR3nt: TGCGCCAGCAGCCCGCCCGAGGGGACTAGCGTAAGCACAGATACGCAGTATTTT; CDR3aa: CASSPPEGTSVSTDTQYF
j_gene: TRBJ1-1; d_gene: -; v_gene: TRBV5-1; len: 13; abundance: -; CDR3nt: TGCGCCAGCAGCTTGGGGGACCCCGCGGCTGCTTTCTTT; CDR3aa: CASSLGDPAAAFF
j_gene: TRBJ1-5; d_gene: TRBD1; v_gene: TRBV10-3; len: 16; abundance: -; CDR3nt: TGTGCCATCAGTGAGTCGAGAGGGGGCGGCAATCAGCCCCAGCATTTT; CDR3aa: CAISESRGGGNQPQHF
j_gene: TRBJ2-6; d_gene: TRBD1; v_gene: TRBV5-1; len: 17; abundance: few; CDR3nt: TGCGCCAGCAGCCAAAGACAGGGCACCTCTGGGGCCAACGTCCTGACTTTC; CDR3aa: CASSQRQGTSGANVLTF
j_gene: TRBJ1-5; d_gene: -; v_gene: TRBV2; len: 15; abundance: -; CDR3nt: TGTGCCAGCAGTGTTGAAGGGGCTAGCAATCAGCCCCAGCATTTT; CDR3aa: CASSVEGASNQPQHF
j_gene: TRBJ1-5; d_gene: -; v_gene: TRBV4-1; len: 16; abundance: -; CDR3nt: TGCGCCAGCAGCCAAGAACAGCAGGGTTTCGATCAGCCCCAGCATTTT; CDR3aa: CASSQEQQGFDQPQHF
j_gene: TRBJ2-7; d_gene: -; v_gene: TRBV2; len: 13; abundance: -; CDR3nt: TGTGCCAGCAGTTTGGACAGAGTACACGAGCAGTACTTC; CDR3aa: CASSLDRVHEQYF
j_gene: TRBJ2-1; d_gene: -; v_gene: TRBV9; len: 12; abundance: -; CDR3nt: TGTGCCAGCAGCGTAGTAGAAAATGAGCAGTTCTTC; CDR3aa: CASSVVENEQFF
j_gene: TRBJ2-7; d_gene: -; v_gene: TRBV7-9; len: 14; abundance: -; CDR3nt: TGTGCCAGCAGCCCCGTTGGGGACCCCTACGAGCAGTACTTC; CDR3aa: CASSPVGDPYEQYF
j_gene: TRBJ2-7; d_gene: TRBD2; v_gene: TRBV18; len: 18; abundance: -; CDR3nt: TGTGCCAGCTCACCACGGGGCGGGGGGTACTCCAGCTCCTACGAGCAGTACTTC; CDR3aa: CASSPRGGGYSSSYEQYF
j_gene: TRBJ1-6; d_gene: TRBD1; v_gene: TRBV11-1; len: 18; abundance: few; CDR3nt: TGTGCCAGCAGCATCGGGACAGGGCGGCTGGATTTTAATTCACCCCTCCACTTT; CDR3aa: CASSIGTGRLDFNSPLHF
j_gene: TRBJ2-3; d_gene: -; v_gene: TRBV19; len: 15; abundance: few; CDR3nt: TGTGCCAGTGTGCCGGGACCCCATGAGGATGATACGCAGTATTTT; CDR3aa: CASVPGPHEDDTQYF
j_gene: TRBJ2-7; d_gene: -; v_gene: TRBV29-1; len: 15; abundance: -; CDR3nt: TGCAGCGTTGCGGGTCCGGTGCCCGGGGGATACGAGCAGTACTTC; CDR3aa: CSVAGPVPGGYEQYF